This is a list of T cell receptor beta chains from one sample in a study of blood T cell repertoires in COVID-19. Assay: immunoSEQ multiplex PCR; the TCRdb copy retains only in-frame clones and omits some. The sample holds a few hundred thousand clones, 85% to 90% seen once. Sequenced input: peripheral blood. These receptors were taken from a woman aged 40 to 49 with COVID-19, enrolled during active disease. The CDR3 runs from the conserved cysteine through the conserved F or W. The D gene is left open where the match is weak. Clone size is not always given. Where it is, it says once, few, many or a class for expanded clones.

v_call	j_call	d_call	clone_size	cdr3_aa	cdr3_nt
TRBV4-1	TRBJ2-1	TRBD2	-	CASSLRLAGGQEQFF	TGCGCCAGCAGCCTTCGACTAGCGGGGGGGCAGGAGCAGTTCTTC
TRBV9	TRBJ1-6	TRBD1	-	CASSVAGGNSPLHF	TGTGCCAGCAGCGTAGCAGGGGGCAATTCACCCCTCCACTTT
TRBV7-2	TRBJ2-7	TRBD2	-	CASSLGGGTYEQYF	TGTGCCAGCAGCTTAGGGGGGGGGACCTACGAGCAGTACTTC
TRBV28	TRBJ1-3	-	-	CASSSPGHIDYSGNTIYF	TGTGCCAGCAGTTCTCCGGGACATATAGACTACTCTGGAAACACCATATATTTT
TRBV27	TRBJ1-2	TRBD1	-	CASRIRAGGGYGYTF	TGTGCCAGCAGAATAAGGGCAGGGGGCGGGTATGGCTACACCTTC
TRBV7-9	TRBJ1-6	-	-	CASSSNVVGMNSPLHF	TGTGCCAGCAGCTCCAACGTCGTCGGGATGAATTCACCCCTCCACTTT
TRBV7-2	TRBJ2-1	TRBD2	-	CASSLGRASGRGTEQFF	TGTGCCAGCAGCTTGGGTCGGGCTAGCGGGAGGGGGACTGAGCAGTTCTTC
TRBV5-1	TRBJ2-3	-	-	CASQKAGPSTDTQYF	TGCGCCAGCCAAAAAGCGGGCCCAAGCACAGATACGCAGTATTTT
TRBV6-5	TRBJ2-7	TRBD2	-	CASSSSQRGEQYF	TGTGCCAGCAGTAGTTCCCAGCGGGGCGAGCAGTACTTC
TRBV19	TRBJ1-6	TRBD1	-	CASSPGQGRSPLHF	TGTGCCAGTAGTCCCGGACAGGGGCGATCACCCCTCCACTTT
TRBV6-5	TRBJ2-1	TRBD1	-	CASSYADRVVDNEQFF	TGTGCCAGCAGTTACGCGGACAGGGTTGTGGACAATGAGCAGTTCTTC
TRBV28	TRBJ2-1	TRBD1	-	CASISRAGGFDEQFF	TGTGCCAGCATCTCTCGGGCAGGGGGCTTCGATGAGCAGTTCTTC
TRBV28	TRBJ1-1	-	-	CASSSPQGNTEAFF	TGTGCCAGCAGTTCCCCACAGGGTAACACTGAAGCTTTCTTT
TRBV7-8	TRBJ2-3	-	-	CASSLLGASSTDTQYF	TGTGCCAGCAGCTTACTGGGGGCCTCTAGCACAGATACGCAGTATTTT
TRBV15	TRBJ1-4	TRBD1	-	CATSRDQGAKVINEKLFF	TGTGCCACCAGCAGAGATCAGGGGGCAAAGGTGATTAATGAAAAACTGTTTTTT
TRBV6-2/TRBV6-3	TRBJ2-2	TRBD2	-	CASSITSGGSTGELFF	TGTGCCAGCAGCATTACTAGCGGGGGGAGCACCGGGGAGCTGTTTTTT
TRBV19	TRBJ1-1	TRBD1	-	CASSIRQGKLVGTEAFF	TGTGCCAGTAGTATCCGACAGGGGAAATTGGTAGGCACTGAAGCTTTCTTT
TRBV28	TRBJ1-4	TRBD1	-	CASRPQGTNEKLFF	TGTGCCAGCAGACCACAGGGGACTAATGAAAAACTGTTTTTT
TRBV27	TRBJ2-3	-	-	CASSFFSTDTQYF	TGTGCCAGCAGTTTCTTTAGCACAGATACGCAGTATTTT
TRBV7-2	TRBJ2-7	-	-	CASSTGYEQYF	TGTGCCAGCAGTACAGGGTACGAGCAGTACTTC
TRBV27	TRBJ1-3	-	once	CASSLSGPSVGLSGNTIYF	TGTGCCAGCAGTTTATCGGGGCCATCTGTGGGACTGTCGGGAAACACCATATATTTT
TRBV30	TRBJ2-7	-	-	CAWSLLATYEQYF	TGTGCCTGGAGTCTACTCGCGACCTACGAGCAGTACTTC
TRBV9	TRBJ1-1	-	-	CASSVALNAEAFF	TGTGCCAGCAGCGTAGCCCTAAACGCTGAAGCTTTCTTT
TRBV7-9	TRBJ1-3	TRBD1	-	CASRGQAGNTIYF	TGTGCCAGCCGCGGACAGGCCGGAAACACCATATATTTT
TRBV3-1/TRBV3-2	TRBJ1-6	-	-	CASSQGGWNSPLHF	TGTGCCAGCAGCCAGGGGGGTTGGAATTCACCCCTCCACTTT
TRBV7-9	TRBJ2-5	TRBD2	-	CASSSRLAGGEETQYF	TGTGCCAGCAGCTCCCGACTAGCGGGAGGGGAAGAGACCCAGTACTTC
TRBV2	TRBJ2-1	TRBD2	-	CASSGGRPSYNEQFF	TGTGCCAGCAGTGGCGGGAGGCCTTCCTACAATGAGCAGTTCTTC
TRBV5-4	TRBJ1-2	-	-	CASSPEVGRGATYGYTF	TGTGCCAGCAGCCCGGAGGTCGGCAGGGGCGCGACCTATGGCTACACCTTC
TRBV19	TRBJ1-1	TRBD1	-	CASSPLGQGIPEAFF	TGTGCCAGTAGCCCCCTAGGACAGGGGATCCCTGAAGCTTTCTTT
TRBV19	TRBJ2-2	-	-	CASTPGQNTGELFF	TGTGCCAGTACCCCGGGACAGAACACCGGGGAGCTGTTTTTT
TRBV27	TRBJ2-2	TRBD2	-	CASSLAGVNTGELFF	TGTGCCAGCAGTTTAGCGGGAGTCAACACCGGGGAGCTGTTTTTT
TRBV19	TRBJ1-5	-	-	CASSFKWGAQHF	TGTGCCAGTAGTTTCAAATGGGGGGCCCAGCATTTT